Listed here are 14 T cell receptor beta chains from one sample, sequenced in a study of radiation and T cells in renal cell carcinoma (TCRdb year 2020). Reading the label with the study, this specimen's time point is: blood 4 weeks post-SBRT, at nephrectomy. What this sample's treatment or condition label stands for: 15 Gy SBRT to primary tumor, nephrectomy 4 weeks later. Library prep was done by the immunoSEQ multiplex PCR assay. What TCRdb holds here is the immuneACCESS table cut down to in-frame rearrangements. Part of the clones is not present; checked against another copy, under half of the missing clones reflect an unresolved V gene, and the others are unexplained. In all, the sample holds under 35,000 clones, and roughly 80% of those were seen once. Around a third of the sample lies in the top ten. This specimen was blood, taken from a patient whose treatment included radiotherapy and nephrectomy. Every receptor here comes from a man in his sixties with renal cell carcinoma.

The V and J genes are TRBV7-9 and TRBJ2-7, with 8 bases identical to TRBD2. CDR1 and CDR2 (germline): SEHNR, FQNEAQ (reference sequence). The CDR3 covers 15 residues. Unmatched junction bases numbered 5, after V lost 2 bases and J lost 2 bases. The CDR3 DNA is TGTGCCAGCAGCTTATCTACGGGAGGGCCCTACGAGCAGTACTTC. Protein: CASSLSTGGPYEQYF. Based on the CDR3 plus reference TRBV7-9 and TRBJ2-7, the full variable domain is DTGVSQNPRHKITKRGQNVTFRCDPISEHNRLYWYRQTLGQGPEFLTYFQNEAQLEKSRLLSDRFSAERPKGSFSTLEIQRTEQGDSAMYLCASSLSTGGPYEQYFGPGTRLTVT.

The V and J genes are TRBV30 and TRBJ1-3; 7 bases map to TRBD1. Losses at the gene ends were 3 bases for V and 0 bases for J; bases not matched to a gene: 11. CDR3 length equals 17 residues. CDR1 and CDR2 (germline): GTSNPN, SVGIG (reference sequence). The CDR3 nucleotides are TGTGCCTGGAGCATGGGACAGCTCACCTACTCTGGAAACACCATATATTTT. Translation gives CAWSMGQLTYSGNTIYF.

The table lists this clone with a count of one. The chain is built from TRBV9 and TRBJ2-7, with 10 bases fitting TRBD2. V shed 3 bases and J 2 bases; nucleotides not matched to a gene: 8. This CDR3 comprises 16 residues. CDR1 is SGDLS, CDR2 YYNGEE, per germline. DNA for the CDR3: TGTGCCAGCAGCGCCGGTAGCGGGAGGTATACCTACGAGCAGTACTTC. Amino acids: CASSAGSGRYTYEQYF.

This clone came up a few times. The chain is built from TRBV9 and TRBJ2-5; D is uncertain. CDR3 size: 13 residues. The V end lost 0 bases, the J end lost 5 bases, and 8 bases lay between the germline ends. Germline CDR1 and CDR2: SGDLS and YYNGEE. CDR3 sequence reads: CASSVDMRETQYF. The DNA for the CDR3 is TGTGCCAGCAGCGTAGATATGCGGGAGACCCAGTACTTC. Combining the CDR3 with reference TRBV9 and TRBJ2-5 gives the whole variable domain DSGVTQTPKHLITATGQRVTLRCSPRSGDLSVYWYQQSLDQGLQFLIQYYNGEERAKGNILERFSAQQFPDLHSELNLSSLELGDSALYFCASSVDMRETQYFGPGTRLLVL.

The gene calls are TRBV14 and TRBJ1-3, with unresolved D. The CDR3 spans 14 residues. With 2 bases removed from V and 0 bases from J, the gap between germline ends came to 5 bases. From germline, CDR1 is SGHDN and CDR2 FVKESK. As DNA, the CDR3 is TGTGCCAGCAGCCAACGGTCCTCTGGAAACACCATATATTTT. Protein: CASSQRSSGNTIYF.

The chain uses TRBV10-1 and TRBJ1-1; TRBD1 might be the D (6 bases). Germline-derived CDR1 and CDR2 are WNHNN and SYGVQD (reference sequence). The V end was cut by 4 bases, the J end by 1 base, with 7 bases between. The CDR3 runs 13 residues. CDR3 DNA sequence: TGCGCCAGCAGTGCGACAGGGAACACTGAAGCTTTCTTT. It is translated as CASSATGNTEAFF.

The chain couples TRBV7-9 to TRBJ2-4; D might be TRBD1 (5 bases). This CDR3 spans 13 amino acids. Germline lookup yields CDR1 SEHNR and CDR2 FQNEAQ (reference sequence). With 3 bases removed from V and 9 bases from J, the gap between germline ends came to 12 bases. The DNA for the CDR3 is TGTGCCAGCAGCTTCCTCACAGGATCCATTCAGTACTTC. Residues: CASSFLTGSIQYF.

The genes are TRBV7-9 and TRBJ1-6, with TRBD1 matching 7 bases. The CDR3 runs 16 residues. V lost 1 base, J lost 7 bases, and 7 bases stayed unmatched. Germline CDR1 reads SEHNR; CDR2 reads FQNEAQ (reference sequence). CDR3 sequence (DNA): TGTGCCAGCAGCTTAGAGGAGGGGGCGAGGAATTCACCCCTCCACTTT. Translation: CASSLEEGARNSPLHF. Looking up the rest from reference TRBV7-9 and TRBJ1-6 gives the full variable domain: DTGVSQNPRHKITKRGQNVTFRCDPISEHNRLYWYRQTLGQGPEFLTYFQNEAQLEKSRLLSDRFSAERPKGSFSTLEIQRTEQGDSAMYLCASSLEEGARNSPLHFGNGTRLTVT.

The chain combines TRBV7-2 with TRBJ2-3; D gene unclear. The germline V and J ends were trimmed by 1 base and 6 bases, with 11 bases remaining between them. The CDR3 spans 14 residues. CDR1 is SGHTA and CDR2 is FQGNSA in the germline V gene. The CDR3 DNA reads TGTGCCAGCAGCTTAGGAGTTAGCTGGGATACGCAGTATTTT. Translating gives CASSLGVSWDTQYF.

The chain carries TRBV5-4 and TRBJ2-5; 13 positions agree with TRBD2. Germline lookup yields CDR1 SGHNT and CDR2 YYREEE (reference sequence). J lost 11 bases, V lost 2 bases, and 15 bases had no gene match. The CDR3 totals 17 residues. The CDR3 DNA reads as TGTGCCAGCAGCTTAGACGCCAGCGGACTAGCGGGAGAAAAGCAGTACTTC. It specifies CASSLDASGLAGEKQYF.

The chain combines TRBV6-5 with TRBJ2-7, with D unresolved. CDR1 and CDR2 from the germline V gene are MNHEY and SVGAGI. The CDR3 is made up of 13 amino acids. Deletions cut 6 bases from V and 1 base from J, with 10 bases between. This chain's CDR3 is CASSRVASYEQYF. The CDR3, as DNA: TGTGCCAGCAGCAGAGTTGCTTCCTACGAGCAGTACTTC.

The V gene is TRBV4-1, the J gene TRBJ2-6; D perhaps matches TRBD1 (6 bases). Germline V lookup: CDR1 MGHRA, CDR2 YSYEKL. The V gene lost 4 bases and the J gene lost 0 bases, with 19 bases spanning the gap. This CDR3 spans 19 amino acids. The CDR3 sequence is CASSRIAQGQNSGANVLTF. For the CDR3, the DNA is TGCGCCAGCAGCCGGATTGCGCAGGGGCAAAACTCTGGGGCCAACGTCCTGACTTTC.

This clone was seen just once. V usage is TRBV19 and J usage is TRBJ2-4; tentatively, D is TRBD2 (5 bases). CDR3 size: 15 residues. Germline V gene lookup returns CDR1 LNHDA and CDR2 SQIVND (reference sequence). V shed 3 bases and J shed 6 bases, with 15 bases lying between them. The DNA for the CDR3 is TGTGCCAGTAGTATCGGCGTAACTAGTAGAAACATTCAGTACTTC. It yields the protein CASSIGVTSRNIQYF.

This clone turned up a few times. The rearrangement uses TRBV6-5 and TRBJ1-5, with D unclear. The V gene's germline CDR1 is MNHEY and CDR2 SVGAGI. CDR3 length: 15 amino acids. V was cut by 6 bases and J by 2 bases, with 14 bases left in between. The CDR3 DNA sequence: TGTGCCAGCAGCCCAGTAGGGTTTGGCAATCAGCCCCAGCATTTT. It codes for CASSPVGFGNQPQHF.